This TCR beta chain was sequenced in a study of identical twins. TCRdb re-called the 5' RACE reads with MiXCR, one entry per CDR3 protein. Of 600,000 to 700,000 distinct CDR3 sequences in the sample, less than 25% were seen once. Regarding the study as a whole: Carriage of fewer insertions was seen in abundant cord blood beta clonotypes, whereas memory repertoires showed none.

On this clonotype: Its antigen remains unknown.

This CDR3 has 17 residues. Germline V gene sequence: CDR1 ENHRY, CDR2 SYGVKD. V lost 6 bases and J lost 8; bases outside the gene matches: 19. These same data were also listed under a study on T cells expressing NK-cell markers. This second report adds: Each TCR beta repertoire originated in sorted T cells that were CD3+CD56+NKG2C+, CD3+CD56+NKG2C- or CD3+CD56-NKG2C+.

This chain joins TRBV10-3 and TRBJ2-1; 7 nucleotides align to TRBD1. The specimen was PBMCs. This TCR came from a woman in her late teens or twenties in good health. CDR3 protein: CAIRTRNRGRALDEQFF. CDR3 in DNA: TGTGCCATCAGAACCCGAAACAGGGGAAGGGCTCTCGATGAGCAGTTCTTC.